The clone carrying this T cell receptor (beta chain) was detected ten times or more. From RNA transcripts, TCR beta CDR3 regions were amplified. First-round RT-PCR targeting the TCR CDR3 was performed with the HTBI primer set. MiXCR was run by TCRdb on the multiplex PCR reads, yielding one entry per CDR3 protein. The sample lists around 660,000 distinct CDR3 sequences, less than 45% occurring once. The length of the CDR3 is 14 residues. CDR1 SQVTM and CDR2 ANQGSEA come from the germline V gene. V was clipped by 7 bases and J by 1 base, with 16 bases between them. This entry comes from a study of T cells in Graves' hyperthyroidism and ophthalmopathy.

The genes are TRBV29-1 and TRBJ1-1; no definite D call. This TCR came from an adult man with Graves' disease, either hyperthyroidism or ophthalmopathy (not recorded which). Sequences were obtained from peripheral blood or thyroid tissue (not recorded which). The CDR3 coding sequence is TGCAGCGCTGGAGGCGGTAGTTGGAACACTGAAGCTTTCTTT. This gives the protein CSAGGGSWNTEAFF.